Listed here are 13 T cell receptor beta chains from one sample, sequenced in a study of blood T cell repertoires in COVID-19. Only in-frame clones appear in the TCRdb table, and some are missing; sequencing was by immunoSEQ multiplex PCR. The table includes fewer than 70,000 clones, around 86% detected once. Sequencing was performed on peripheral blood. These receptors all come from a man at least 80 years old with acute or convalescent COVID-19.

The chain links TRBV7-8 to TRBJ1-2; the D is unclear. Germline CDR1 reads SGHVS; CDR2 reads FQNEAQ. V was cut by 0 bases and J by 5 bases, with 7 bases left in between. CDR3 length: 13 residues. In DNA, the CDR3 is TGTGCCAGCAGCTTAGCACCCGGTTATGGCTACACCTTC. Translated: CASSLAPGYGYTF.

The CDR3 DNA reads as TGTGCCGCTGGGCAGCGGTCCACAGATACGCAGTATTTT. It is translated as CAAGQRSTDTQYF. V and J are TRBV3-1 (or the pseudogene TRBV3-2) and TRBJ2-3, with TRBD2 as a possible D gene (5 bases). V was pared by 11 bases and J by 2 bases, with 14 bases between. Germline V CDR1 and CDR2: LGHDT, YNNKEL (reference sequence). The CDR3 is 13 residues long.

For the CDR3, the DNA is TGTGCCAGCAGCCAAGTCCAGACAGTCGGTGGCTACACCTTC. Protein product: CASSQVQTVGGYTF. This chain links TRBV3-1 (or the pseudogene TRBV3-2) with TRBJ1-2, with a weak D call TRBD1 (5 bases). From germline, CDR1 is LGHDT and CDR2 YNNKEL (reference sequence). The CDR3 has 14 amino acids. V was shortened by 1 base and J by 7 bases, with 13 bases between the two germline ends.

The chain employs TRBV2 and TRBJ1-1; D unclear. The CDR3 extends over 13 amino acids. Trimming shortened V by 4 bases and J by 10 bases, and 16 bases separated the two germline ends. Germline assignment: CDR1 SNHLY and CDR2 FYNNEI. The CDR3 sequence: CASSAGLGRRAFF. The CDR3 nucleotides read TGTGCCAGCAGTGCCGGACTGGGCCGTAGAGCTTTCTTT.

This chain connects TRBV5-1 to TRBJ1-1; D is undetermined. The CDR3 spans 13 residues. The V and J ends lost 0 bases and 6 bases respectively, with 9 bases between them. Germline V gives CDR1 SGHRS, CDR2 YFSETQ. The CDR3 nucleotides are TGCGCCAGCAGCTTGGCCGAGGGCCCTGAAGCTTTCTTT. Protein product: CASSLAEGPEAFF.

This chain uses TRBV5-4 with TRBJ1-1, with 7 bases lining up with TRBD1. The V and J ends lost 1 base and 1 base, in that order; junction bases with no gene match: 4. The CDR3 spans 15 residues. Germline V CDR1 and CDR2: SGHNT, YYREEE (reference sequence). CDR3 DNA sequence: TGTGCCAGCAGCTTGATTAGACAGGGGAACACTGAAGCTTTCTTT. It translates to CASSLIRQGNTEAFF.

The chain has TRBV7-2 and TRBJ2-1; perhaps TRBD2 as D (5 bases). This CDR3 contains 16 residues. The ends were cut back, 2 bases at V and 7 bases at J, with 18 bases in the middle. Germline CDR1 is SGHTA and CDR2 is FQGNSA. CDR3 nucleotide sequence: TGTGCCAGCAGCTTAATGAAGGCGGGCAGCTTAAATGAGCAGTTCTTC. Amino acids: CASSLMKAGSLNEQFF.

V is TRBV11-3 and J is TRBJ2-1, with a tentative D call TRBD2 (5 bases). This CDR3 spans 16 amino acids. Germline CDR1 and CDR2: SGHNT and YENEEA. The V end was cut by 2 bases, the J end by 3 bases, with 14 bases between. The CDR3 spells CASSLSRRAGYNEQFF. CDR3 DNA sequence: TGTGCCAGCAGCTTATCCCGTCGGGCGGGCTACAATGAGCAGTTCTTC. Drawing the rest from reference TRBV11-3 and TRBJ2-1, the complete variable domain is EAGVVQSPRYKIIEKKQPVAFWCNPISGHNTLYWYLQNLGQGPELLIRYENEEAVDDSQLPKDRFSAERLKGVDSTLKIQPAELGDSAVYLCASSLSRRAGYNEQFFGPGTRLTVL.

The chain is built from TRBV6-5 and TRBJ1-4; 9 positions match TRBD1. The V gene's germline CDR1 is MNHEY and CDR2 SVGAGI. V lost 8 bases and J lost 7; bases outside the gene matches: 11. The CDR3 has 15 amino acids. CDR3 sequence: CASVRGTGFSEKLFF. The CDR3 nucleotides are TGTGCCAGCGTGAGAGGGACAGGGTTTAGTGAAAAACTGTTTTTT.

The chain combines TRBV30 with TRBJ1-2; D gene uncertain. Germline V gene lookup returns CDR1 GTSNPN and CDR2 SVGIG (reference sequence). The CDR3 is 13 amino acids. Trimming removed 3 bases at V and 1 base at J, with 9 bases between. CDR3 loop: CAWRPRVNYGYTF. CDR3 DNA: TGTGCCTGGAGACCGAGGGTTAACTATGGCTACACCTTC.

Only one count was recorded for this clone. The J gene is TRBJ1-5, the V gene TRBV14, with 9 bases that match TRBD1. The CDR3 loop spans 16 amino acids. The V gene end was trimmed by 4 bases and the J gene end by 5 bases; junction bases not matched to a gene: 9. Per the germline V gene, CDR1 is SGHDN and CDR2 is FVKESK. In DNA form, the CDR3 reads TGTGCCAGCAGCCTGGGAAAGGGACAGGGCCATCAGCCCCAGCATTTT. Its protein is CASSLGKGQGHQPQHF.

This clone appeared a single time. The chain couples TRBV10-3 to TRBJ2-7; 9 nucleotides align to TRBD1. Germline V gene lookup returns CDR1 ENHRY and CDR2 SYGVKD. The CDR3 length is 16 residues. The trim removed 2 bases at V and 4 bases at J, leaving 9 bases unmatched. The CDR3 DNA sequence: TGTGCCATCAGTGAGGAACCCGGGACAGGGAGGTACGAGCAGTACTTC. Residues: CAISEEPGTGRYEQYF.

The chain joins TRBV27 to TRBJ2-7; D uncertain. Germline CDR1 MNHEY, CDR2 SMNVEV (reference sequence). V dropped 3 bases and J dropped 0 bases, with 12 bases sitting between them. This CDR3 has 15 residues. CDR3 amino acids: CASSLKWAHSYEQYF. CDR3 coding DNA: TGTGCCAGCAGTTTGAAGTGGGCTCACTCCTACGAGCAGTACTTC.